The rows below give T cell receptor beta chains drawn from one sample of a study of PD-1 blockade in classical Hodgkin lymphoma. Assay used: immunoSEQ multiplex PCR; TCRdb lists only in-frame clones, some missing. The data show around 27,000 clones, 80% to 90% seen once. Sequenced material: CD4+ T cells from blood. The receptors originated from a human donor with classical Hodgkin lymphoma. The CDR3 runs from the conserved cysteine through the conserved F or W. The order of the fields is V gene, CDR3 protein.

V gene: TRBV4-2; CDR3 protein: CASSGLAVTDTQYF
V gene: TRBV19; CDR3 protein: CASSTPRGQQETQYF
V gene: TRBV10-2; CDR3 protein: CASRLAGAAGELFF
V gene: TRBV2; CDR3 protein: CASRTGTSGSSTDTQYF
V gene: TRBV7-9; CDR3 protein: CASSKGGGRNTEAFF
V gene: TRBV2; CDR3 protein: CASRLNWGGDIQYF
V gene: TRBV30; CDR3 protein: CAWGHVAGGYTF
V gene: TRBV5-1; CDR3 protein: CASSLTGYGNIQYF
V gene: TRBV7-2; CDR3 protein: CASSRTRNTEAFF
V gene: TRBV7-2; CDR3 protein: CASSLVGDSTDTQYF
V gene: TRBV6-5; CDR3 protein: CASSPQVDSGNTIYF
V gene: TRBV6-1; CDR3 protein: CASSDALAGSNYGYTF
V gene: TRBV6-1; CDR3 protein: CASTRTGSHEQFF
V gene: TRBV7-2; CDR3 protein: CASSLARDSYEQYF
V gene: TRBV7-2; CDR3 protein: CASSLVASGGTDTQYF
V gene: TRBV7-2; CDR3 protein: CASSLLYEQYF
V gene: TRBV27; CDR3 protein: CASSRGQGSRETQYF
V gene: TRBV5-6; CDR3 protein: CASSFIGYDGYTF
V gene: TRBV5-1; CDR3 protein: CASSPREGGNTEAFF
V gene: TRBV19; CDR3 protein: CASSTIYRGSFAAFF
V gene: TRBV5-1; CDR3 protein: CASSPQAGDRGGPVGEQYF
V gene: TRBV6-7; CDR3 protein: CASTQAVALPSYEQYF
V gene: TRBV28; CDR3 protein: CASSLQTVTYGYTF
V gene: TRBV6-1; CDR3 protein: CASSGGGRAYEQYF
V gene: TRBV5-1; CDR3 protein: CASSLSSLAGGDTQYF
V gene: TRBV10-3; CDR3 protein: CAIRGLADSYEQYF
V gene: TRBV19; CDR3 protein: CASRYRTGASNNYGYTF
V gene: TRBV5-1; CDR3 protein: CASQNGGLTEAFF
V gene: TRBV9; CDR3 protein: CASSTGKGHF
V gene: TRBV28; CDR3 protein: CASSFGGAYNEQFF
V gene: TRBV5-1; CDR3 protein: CASSLPWGYEQYF
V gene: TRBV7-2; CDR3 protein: CASSVGWNTEAFF
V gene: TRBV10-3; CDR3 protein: CAISDDRGTNEKLFF
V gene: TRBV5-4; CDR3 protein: CASSTRTGGETQYF
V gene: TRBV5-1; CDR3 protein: CASSLTNLGQETQYF
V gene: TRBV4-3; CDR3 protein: CASGRRAGDNEKLFF
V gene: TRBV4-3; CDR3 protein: CASSQEHNTDTQYF
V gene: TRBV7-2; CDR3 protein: CASSRDSNQPQHF
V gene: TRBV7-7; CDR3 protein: CASSLGGLASTGELFF
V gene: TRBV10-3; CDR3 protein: CAISDGQGRGNEQFF